The 8 T cell receptor beta chains given below trace back to one sample, sequenced in a study of blood T cell repertoires in COVID-19. Here immunoSEQ multiplex PCR was the method, and the copy in TCRdb shows in-frame clones only, minus some. This table holds more than 85,000 clones, around 80% found once. Sequencing was performed on peripheral blood. Source of these receptors: a man between 65 and 79 years old with acute or convalescent COVID-19.

This clone has more than one count but fewer than ten. The chain carries TRBV4-2 and TRBJ2-1; 13 bases map to TRBD2. V was pared by 4 bases and J by 7 bases, with 4 bases of the junction left unmatched. The CDR3 covers 15 residues. The germline CDR1 and CDR2 sequences are LGHNA and YNFKEQ. This CDR3 is CASSPLAGGQNEQFF. The CDR3 DNA follows: TGTGCCAGCAGCCCACTAGCGGGGGGGCAGAATGAGCAGTTCTTC.

The rearrangement uses TRBV2 and TRBJ2-3, with D perhaps TRBD2 (6 bases). V was trimmed by 8 bases and J by 5 bases, leaving 14 bases between them. From germline, CDR1 is SNHLY and CDR2 FYNNEI. The CDR3 totals 13 residues. CDR3: CASGGNHLDTQYF. The CDR3 bases are TGTGCCAGCGGGGGGAATCATTTAGATACGCAGTATTTT.

The genes are TRBV18 and TRBJ1-3; D is ambiguous. CDR3 length: 15 amino acids. Trimming stripped 1 base from V and 2 bases from J, with 9 bases between. The germline CDR1 and CDR2 sequences are KGHSH and LQKENI. The CDR3 DNA is TGTGCCAGCTCACCACAAGAAGGAGCTGGAAACACCATATATTTT. It encodes CASSPQEGAGNTIYF.

This chain uses TRBV18 with TRBJ1-4; D possibly corresponds to TRBD1 (5 bases). CDR1 is KGHSH and CDR2 is LQKENI in the germline V gene. The CDR3 sequence is 15 residues long. V was cut by 3 bases and J by 8 bases, with 16 bases left in between. In DNA form, the CDR3 reads TGTGCCAGCTCACCCCTGGGCAGGGTAGCCGAAAAACTGTTTTTT. This translates into CASSPLGRVAEKLFF.

This chain joins TRBV6-5 and TRBJ1-2; D unclear. Germline-derived CDR1 and CDR2 are MNHEY and SVGAGI. V was pared by 6 bases and J by 2 bases, with 13 bases between. This CDR3 has 14 amino acids. The chain's CDR3 is CASRSLAGNYGYTF. The CDR3 coding sequence is TGTGCCAGCAGATCCCTGGCGGGGAACTATGGCTACACCTTC.

This sequence joins TRBV18 and TRBJ2-3; perhaps TRBD2 as D (6 bases). The V gene's germline CDR1 is KGHSH and CDR2 LQKENI. The CDR3 has 16 residues. With 4 bases removed from V and 2 bases from J, the gap between germline ends came to 16 bases. CDR3 loop: CASSLLALRNTDTQYF. The CDR3 DNA follows: TGTGCCAGCTCACTCCTAGCGTTGCGGAACACAGATACGCAGTATTTT. The variable domain in full, completed from reference TRBV18 and TRBJ2-3, reads NAGVMQNPRHLVRRRGQEARLRCSPMKGHSHVYWYRQLPEEGLKFMVYLQKENIIDESGMPKERFSAEFPKEGPSILRIQQVVRGDSAAYFCASSLLALRNTDTQYFGPGTRLTVL.

The chain recombines TRBV10-2 with TRBJ1-2; weak D call: TRBD1 (6 bases). CDR3 length equals 16 residues. V was cut by 4 bases and J by 0 bases, with 15 bases left in between. Germline V gives CDR1 WSHSY, CDR2 SAAADI. CDR3 amino acids: CASSAWGLSPNYGYTF. In DNA, the CDR3 is TGCGCCAGCAGTGCTTGGGGGCTGAGCCCTAACTATGGCTACACCTTC.

The V gene is TRBV19, the J gene TRBJ2-1, with 7 bases fitting TRBD2. Losses at the gene ends were 2 bases for V and 7 bases for J; bases not matched to a gene: 8. Germline V gives CDR1 LNHDA, CDR2 SQIVND (reference sequence). The CDR3 is 15 amino acids. This CDR3 is CASSINTGGGNEQFF. The CDR3 DNA reads TGTGCCAGTAGTATAAACACGGGAGGAGGAAATGAGCAGTTCTTC. Full variable domain (rest looked up from reference TRBV19 and TRBJ2-1): DGGITQSPKYLFRKEGQNVTLSCEQNLNHDAMYWYRQDPGQGLRLIYYSQIVNDFQKGDIAEGYSVSREKKESFPLTVTSAQKNPTAFYLCASSINTGGGNEQFFGPGTRLTVL.